This TCR beta chain was sequenced for a study of OX40 agonist ivuxolimab in advanced cancers. Study in general: The diagnoses of dose-escalation patients were hepatocellular carcinoma, melanoma, renal cell or head and neck cancer.

This table comes from immunoSEQ multiplex PCR, and its TCRdb copy is limited to in-frame clones, with some not included. The table lists about 68,000 clones, approximately 90% of them singletons. The ends lost 3 bases at V and 1 base at J; junction bases unmatched: 3. The germline CDR1 and CDR2 sequences are SGHTA and FQGNSA. The CDR3 spans 15 residues. This receptor was identified in an adult with an advanced solid tumor such as melanoma, head and neck, liver or kidney cancer. The chain is built from TRBV7-2 and TRBJ2-3; 8 nucleotides align to TRBD1. The sequences come from CD4+ or CD8+ T cells sorted from blood, collected in a trial of the OX40 agonist ivuxolimab. This CDR3 reads CASSFGQGRTDTQYF. Here the CDR3 DNA reads TGTGCCAGCAGCTTCGGACAGGGTCGCACAGATACGCAGTATTTT.